This T cell receptor beta chain was recovered during a study of CD8 T cells in ankylosing spondylitis. TCRdb independently ran MiXCR on the 5' RACE reads; one entry per CDR3 protein. This table holds roughly 700,000 distinct CDR3 sequences, roughly 19% found once. The germline gives CDR1 DFQATT, CDR2 SNEGSKA (reference sequence). V was cut by 3 bases and J by 0 bases, with 14 bases left in between. The length of the CDR3 is 16 residues. As regards this clonotype: Its antigen remains unknown.

Findings of the study overall: About 8 highly homologous variants made up a TCR beta motif that seemed to typify ankylosing spondylitis blood.

The TCR sequence derives from a male donor with ankylosing spondylitis. Sequencing was carried out using blood, either unsorted or a sorted T cell fraction (not recorded which). The chain employs TRBV20-1 and TRBJ1-4; no clear D. In DNA, the CDR3 is TGCAGTGCTAGCCCCTGGCAGTTTGCAACTAATGAAAAACTGTTTTTT. Translated, it gives CSASPWQFATNEKLFF.